This entry lists 6 T cell receptor beta chains sequenced from one sample in a study of identical twins. TCRdb recomputed calls from the 5' RACE reads with MiXCR, one row per CDR3 protein. Of some 730,000 distinct CDR3 sequences in the sample, over 15% are singletons; the top ten hold around 13%. These data also featured in a second study, about T cells expressing NK-cell markers.

The sample consisted of PBMCs. The receptor set was obtained from a woman between 18 and 30 years old in good health.

The V gene is TRBV20-1, the J gene TRBJ2-7, with D unclear. Trimming removed 5 bases at V and 5 bases at J, with 19 bases between. Germline assignment: CDR1 DFQATT and CDR2 SNEGSKA (reference sequence). The CDR3 totals 14 residues. CDR3 sequence: CSARLSGAVHEQYF. DNA for the CDR3: TGCAGTGCTCGCCTGAGTGGAGCCGTCCACGAGCAGTACTTC.

This rearrangement joins TRBV5-1 to TRBJ1-4; the D is unclear. Between the trimmed V and J ends, which lost 4 bases and 8 bases, there was a span of 12 bases. Germline V gene sequence: CDR1 SGHRS, CDR2 YFSETQ. CDR3 length: 13 residues. In DNA form, the CDR3 reads TGCGCCAGCAGCCCGTCCGTCGGGGAAAAACTGTTTTTT. This encodes CASSPSVGEKLFF.

This chain uses TRBV5-1 with TRBJ1-6, with 7 bases aligning to TRBD1. J lost 6 bases, V lost 5 bases, and 8 bases had no gene match. The CDR3 runs 15 residues. Germline CDR1 is SGHRS and CDR2 is YFSETQ. For the CDR3, the DNA is TGCGCCAGCAGAGACTCCGGGACAGCTAATTCACCCCTCCACTTT. Encoded protein: CASRDSGTANSPLHF.

The chain has TRBV5-8 and TRBJ2-1; 9 bases are shared with TRBD1. The J segment lost 9 bases and the V segment lost 5 bases, leaving 0 bases of the junction unmatched. CDR3 size: 11 residues. Germline values: CDR1 SGHTS, CDR2 YDEGEE. This chain's CDR3 is CASRQGAEQFF. The CDR3 DNA follows: TGTGCCAGCAGACAGGGGGCTGAGCAGTTCTTC.

The J gene is TRBJ2-7, the V gene TRBV3-1; the D is unclear. The germline V and J ends were trimmed by 0 bases and 2 bases, with 11 bases remaining between them. Germline CDR1 is LGHDT and CDR2 is YNNKEL (reference sequence). The CDR3 contains 15 residues. CDR3 in amino acids: CASSQEAEYPYEQYF. CDR3 in DNA: TGTGCCAGCAGCCAAGAGGCGGAATACCCCTACGAGCAGTACTTC.

This clonotype has a count of ten or more. The genes are TRBV7-2 and TRBJ2-1, with 8 bases aligning to TRBD2. Looked up from germline, CDR1 is SGHTA and CDR2 is FQGNSA. The J segment lost 0 bases and the V segment lost 5 bases, leaving 6 bases of the junction unmatched. This CDR3 is 16 amino acids long. The CDR3 DNA reads TGTGCCAGCAGCCCCCGGGGGGGGAGCTCCTACAATGAGCAGTTCTTC. This codes for CASSPRGGSSYNEQFF.